Below, 18 T cell receptor beta chains from the same sample are listed, as sequenced in a study of blood T cells in healthy people across ages. It was with a sample-barcoded 5' primer and a J-beta primer mix that a second PCR of roughly 7 to 12 cycles was run. TCRdb reprocessed the 5' RACE reads with MiXCR, giving one entry per CDR3 protein. There are some 780,000 distinct CDR3 sequences in the sample; roughly 56% occur only once, and around a quarter lies in the top ten. Sequencing was done on a sample of blood. Receptors originate from a man aged 35 to 55 in good health.

This chain's CDR3 is CASSLAVGTSNEQFF. The CDR3 DNA reads as TGCGCCAGCAGCTTGGCCGTCGGGACTAGTAATGAGCAGTTCTTC. V is TRBV5-1 and J is TRBJ2-1, with TRBD2 identical over 8 bases. The CDR3 is made up of 15 amino acids. In germline, CDR1 is SGHRS, CDR2 YFSETQ. The ends lost 0 bases at V and 7 bases at J; junction bases unmatched: 6.

This clonotype has only a few counts. The rearrangement joins TRBV18 to TRBJ2-1; 8 nucleotides align to TRBD1. The V gene end was trimmed by 1 base and the J gene end by 7 bases; junction bases not matched to a gene: 3. Per the germline V gene, CDR1 is KGHSH and CDR2 is LQKENI. This CDR3 is 14 amino acids long. The CDR3 DNA reads TGTGCCAGCTCACCACTACAGGGGGGTAATGAGCAGTTCTTC. Translating gives CASSPLQGGNEQFF.

J is TRBJ1-5 and V is TRBV29-1; D not certain. This CDR3 is built from 13 residues. The V end was cut by 4 bases, the J end by 2 bases, with 9 bases between. CDR1 and CDR2 from the germline V gene are SQVTM and ANQGSEA. CDR3 sequence (DNA): TGCAGCGTTGGGAGGGCGGGCAATCAGCCCCAGCATTTT. Amino acid sequence: CSVGRAGNQPQHF.

The V gene is TRBV28, the J gene TRBJ2-5; 7 bases fit TRBD1. The CDR3 loop spans 15 amino acids. V dropped 6 bases and J dropped 2; count of bases not matched to a gene: 9. The germline gives CDR1 MDHEN, CDR2 SYDVKM. CDR3 region: CASSWAHRGQETQYF. The CDR3 DNA sequence: TGTGCCAGCAGCTGGGCCCACAGGGGACAAGAGACCCAGTACTTC.

J is TRBJ2-5 and V is TRBV5-6; D perhaps matches TRBD1 (6 bases). Germline values: CDR1 SGHDT, CDR2 YYEEEE. The V and J ends lost 4 bases and 9 bases respectively, with 13 bases between them. This CDR3 region has 12 residues. Here the CDR3 reads CASSRDAGAQYF. DNA of the CDR3: TGTGCCAGCAGCCGGGACGCAGGGGCCCAGTACTTC.

This clonotype came up a few times. The chain has TRBV7-2 and TRBJ2-7; TRBD2 matches at 7 bases. Germline V gives CDR1 SGHTA, CDR2 FQGNSA. Trimming took 5 bases from V and 5 from J; bases not matched to a gene: 3. The CDR3 totals 12 residues. CDR3 in DNA: TGTGCCAGCAGCCACGCGGGGGACGAGCAGTACTTC. Protein sequence: CASSHAGDEQYF.

The chain joins TRBV5-1 to TRBJ2-7, with TRBD1 identical over 9 bases. Germline-derived CDR1 and CDR2 are SGHRS and YFSETQ. CDR3 size: 14 residues. With V trimmed by 3 bases and J by 5 bases, 6 bases remained unmatched. The CDR3: CASSWGGQGNEQYF. Written as DNA, the CDR3 is TGCGCCAGCAGCTGGGGTGGACAGGGGAACGAGCAGTACTTC.

The chain is built from TRBV12-3 or TRBV12-4 and TRBJ1-4; D unresolved. CDR3 length equals 13 residues. The V end lost 2 bases, the J end lost 7 bases, and 8 bases lay between the germline ends. This CDR3 reads CASSLSDLEKLFF. The CDR3 bases are TGTGCCAGCAGTTTATCCGACCTTGAAAAACTGTTTTTT.

The chain joins TRBV7-2 to TRBJ2-3, with a possible D match to TRBD2 (6 bases). Trimming removed 1 base from V and 0 bases from J, with 11 bases in between. CDR3 length equals 16 residues. CDR1 is SGHTA and CDR2 is FQGNSA in the germline V gene. CDR3 amino acids: CASSLDASASTDTQYF. In DNA form, the CDR3 reads TGTGCCAGCAGCTTAGATGCTAGCGCAAGCACAGATACGCAGTATTTT.

This clonotype was seen more than once but under ten times. The V call is TRBV11-2, the J call TRBJ1-2; perhaps TRBD1 as D (6 bases). This CDR3 region has 14 residues. V lost 1 base and J 5 bases, leaving 11 bases between the germline ends. Germline assignment: CDR1 SGHAT and CDR2 FQNNGV. The CDR3 is CASSLVGHQYGYTF. For the CDR3, the DNA is TGTGCCAGCAGCTTAGTGGGACACCAATATGGCTACACCTTC. The whole variable domain, filled in from reference TRBV11-2 and TRBJ1-2, reads EAGVAQSPRYKIIEKRQSVAFWCNPISGHATLYWYQQILGQGPKLLIQFQNNGVVDDSQLPKDRFSAERLKGVDSTLKIQPAKLEDSAVYLCASSLVGHQYGYTFGSGTRLTVV.

The V gene is TRBV29-1, the J gene TRBJ1-1; D is undetermined. This CDR3 is built from 15 residues. The V gene's germline CDR1 is SQVTM and CDR2 ANQGSEA. Trimming cost V 2 bases and J 2 bases, with 15 bases left between them. CDR3 loop: CSVEITPGINTEAFF. The CDR3 DNA sequence: TGCAGCGTTGAAATTACCCCAGGCATCAACACTGAAGCTTTCTTT.

The chain joins TRBV4-2 to TRBJ1-4; weak D call: TRBD1 (5 bases). Trimming removed 0 bases from V and 8 bases from J, with 16 bases in between. This CDR3 contains 16 residues. Per the germline V gene, CDR1 is LGHNA and CDR2 is YNFKEQ. The CDR3 DNA follows: TGTGCCAGCAGCCAAGAAGATGGGCAGGGTTGGGAAAAACTGTTTTTT. As protein: CASSQEDGQGWEKLFF.

This clonotype was counted at least ten times. The rearrangement joins TRBV7-2 to TRBJ2-7, with 10 positions matching TRBD2. Trimming took 1 base from V and 4 from J; bases not matched to a gene: 10. Germline CDR1 SGHTA, CDR2 FQGNSA. The CDR3 contains 17 residues. CDR3 nucleotides: TGTGCCAGCAGCTTAGGACGGACTAGCGGCACTCTTTACGAGCAGTACTTC. This codes for CASSLGRTSGTLYEQYF.

This clonotype was seen a handful of times. The chain joins TRBV7-2 to TRBJ2-5, with TRBD2 matching 9 bases. CDR3 size: 15 residues. The germline gives CDR1 SGHTA, CDR2 FQGNSA. Trimming took 5 bases from V and 4 from J; bases not matched to a gene: 8. This chain's CDR3 is CASSAGTSPRETQYF. In DNA, the CDR3 is TGTGCCAGCAGCGCAGGGACTAGCCCTCGAGAGACCCAGTACTTC.

The chain recombines TRBV2 with TRBJ2-5; 14 bases are shared with TRBD2. Germline V gives CDR1 SNHLY, CDR2 FYNNEI. The V and J ends lost 6 bases and 7 bases, in that order; junction bases with no gene match: 13. This CDR3 spans 17 amino acids. This CDR3 is CASSPEPGLAGEGTQYF. The CDR3 region has the DNA TGTGCCAGCAGCCCTGAACCGGGACTAGCGGGAGAAGGGACCCAGTACTTC.

The chain links TRBV5-1 to TRBJ2-7; D uncertain. The CDR3 covers 15 residues. The V gene's germline CDR1 is SGHRS and CDR2 YFSETQ. Trimming removed 0 bases from V and 6 bases from J, with 16 bases in between. The CDR3 region is CASSLGAANRREQYF. The CDR3, as DNA: TGCGCCAGCAGCTTGGGGGCCGCAAATCGACGCGAGCAGTACTTC.

This clonotype was seen a few times. The V gene is TRBV4-3, the J gene TRBJ2-7; tentative D call: TRBD1 (5 bases). The CDR3 length is 16 residues. Trimming took off 0 bases at V and 4 bases at J, with 16 bases between the two ends. Germline loops: CDR1 LGHNA, CDR2 YSLEER. The CDR3 loop is CASSQDLTGHRYEQYF. The CDR3 DNA reads as TGCGCCAGCAGCCAAGATCTCACAGGTCATAGGTACGAGCAGTACTTC.

For this clonotype: One junction end disagrees with the germline gene, perhaps due to a read error. This chain links TRBV9 with TRBJ2-1; D may be TRBD2 (5 bases). Looked up from germline, CDR1 is SGDLS and CDR2 is YYNGEE. CDR3 size: 15 residues. CDR3 sequence reads: CVSSLSGASYNEQFF. CDR3 coding DNA: TGTGTCAGCAGCTTAAGCGGAGCGTCCTACAATGAGCAGTTCTTC. Combining the CDR3 with reference TRBV9 and TRBJ2-1 gives the whole variable domain DSGVTQTPKHLITATGQRVTLRCSPRSGDLSVYWYQQSLDQGLQFLIQYYNGEERAKGNILERFSAQQFPDLHSELNLSSLELGDSALYFCVSSLSGASYNEQFFGPGTRLTVL.